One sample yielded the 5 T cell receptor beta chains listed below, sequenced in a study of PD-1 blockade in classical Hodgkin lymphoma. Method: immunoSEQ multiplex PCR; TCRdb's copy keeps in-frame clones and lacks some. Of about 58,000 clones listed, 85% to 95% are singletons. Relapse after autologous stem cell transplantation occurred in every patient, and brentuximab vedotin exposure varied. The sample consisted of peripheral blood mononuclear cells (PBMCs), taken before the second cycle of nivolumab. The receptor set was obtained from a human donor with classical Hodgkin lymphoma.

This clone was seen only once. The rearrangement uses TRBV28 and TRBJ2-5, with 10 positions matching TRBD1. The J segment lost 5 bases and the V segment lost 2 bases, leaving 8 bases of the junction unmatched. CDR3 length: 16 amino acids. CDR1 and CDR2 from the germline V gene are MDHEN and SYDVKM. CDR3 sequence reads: CASSLGPGQGGETQYF. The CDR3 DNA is TGTGCCAGCAGTTTAGGTCCTGGACAGGGGGGGGAGACCCAGTACTTC.

CDR3 DNA sequence: TGTGCCAGTACCCCTCTAATCTCTGGGGCCAACGTCCTGACTTTC. Its translation: CASTPLISGANVLTF. The chain is built from TRBV19 and TRBJ2-6; D remains unclear. V was shortened by 7 bases and J by 0 bases, with 10 bases between the two germline ends. CDR3 length equals 15 residues. Germline V gene lookup returns CDR1 LNHDA and CDR2 SQIVND (reference sequence).

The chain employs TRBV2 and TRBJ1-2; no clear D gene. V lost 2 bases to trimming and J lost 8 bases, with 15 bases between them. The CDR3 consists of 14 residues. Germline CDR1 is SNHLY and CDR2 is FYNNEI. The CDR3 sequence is CASSELLRVRGYTF. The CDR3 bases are TGTGCCAGCAGTGAACTTTTAAGGGTTAGGGGCTACACCTTC.

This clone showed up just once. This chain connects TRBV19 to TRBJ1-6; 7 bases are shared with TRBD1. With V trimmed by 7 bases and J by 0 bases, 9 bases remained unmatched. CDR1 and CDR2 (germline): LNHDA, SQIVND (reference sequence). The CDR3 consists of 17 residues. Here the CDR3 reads CASKRGLTSSYNSPLHF. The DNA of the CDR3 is TGTGCCAGTAAAAGGGGGCTCACGAGCTCCTATAATTCACCCCTCCACTTT. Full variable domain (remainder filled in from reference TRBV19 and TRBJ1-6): DGGITQSPKYLFRKEGQNVTLSCEQNLNHDAMYWYRQDPGQGLRLIYYSQIVNDFQKGDIAEGYSVSREKKESFPLTVTSAQKNPTAFYLCASKRGLTSSYNSPLHFGNGTRLTVT.

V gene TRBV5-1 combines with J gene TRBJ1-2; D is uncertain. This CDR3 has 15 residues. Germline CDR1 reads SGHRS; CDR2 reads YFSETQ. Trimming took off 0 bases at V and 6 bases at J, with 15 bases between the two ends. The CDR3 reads CASSLANSGEDGYTF. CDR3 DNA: TGCGCCAGCAGCTTGGCCAACTCGGGAGAGGATGGCTACACCTTC.